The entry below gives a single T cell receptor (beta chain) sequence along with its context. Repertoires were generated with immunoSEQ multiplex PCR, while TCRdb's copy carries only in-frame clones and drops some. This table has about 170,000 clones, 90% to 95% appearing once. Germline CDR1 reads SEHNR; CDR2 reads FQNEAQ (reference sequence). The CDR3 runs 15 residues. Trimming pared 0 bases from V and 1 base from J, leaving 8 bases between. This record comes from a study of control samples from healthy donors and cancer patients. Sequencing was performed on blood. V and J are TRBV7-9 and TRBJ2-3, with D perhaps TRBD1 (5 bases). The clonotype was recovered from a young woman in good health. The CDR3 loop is CASSLAGVRTDTQYF. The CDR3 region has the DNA TGTGCCAGCAGCTTAGCAGGGGTCCGCACAGATACGCAGTATTTT.